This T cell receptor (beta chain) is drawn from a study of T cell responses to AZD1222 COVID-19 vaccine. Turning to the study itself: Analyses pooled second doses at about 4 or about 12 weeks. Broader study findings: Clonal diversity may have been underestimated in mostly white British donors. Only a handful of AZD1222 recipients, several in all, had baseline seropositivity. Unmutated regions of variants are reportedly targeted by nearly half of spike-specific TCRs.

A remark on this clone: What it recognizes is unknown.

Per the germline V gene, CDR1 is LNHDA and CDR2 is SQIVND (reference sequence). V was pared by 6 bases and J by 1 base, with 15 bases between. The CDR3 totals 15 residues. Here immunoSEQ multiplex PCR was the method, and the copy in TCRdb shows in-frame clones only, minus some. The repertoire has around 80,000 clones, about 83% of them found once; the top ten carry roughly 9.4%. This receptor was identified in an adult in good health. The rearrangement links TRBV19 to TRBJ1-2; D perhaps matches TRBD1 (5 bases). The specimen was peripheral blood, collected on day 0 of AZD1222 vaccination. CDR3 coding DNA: TGTGCCAGTAGAGCGCGGGACGGACTTAACTATGGCTACACCTTC. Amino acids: CASRARDGLNYGYTF.